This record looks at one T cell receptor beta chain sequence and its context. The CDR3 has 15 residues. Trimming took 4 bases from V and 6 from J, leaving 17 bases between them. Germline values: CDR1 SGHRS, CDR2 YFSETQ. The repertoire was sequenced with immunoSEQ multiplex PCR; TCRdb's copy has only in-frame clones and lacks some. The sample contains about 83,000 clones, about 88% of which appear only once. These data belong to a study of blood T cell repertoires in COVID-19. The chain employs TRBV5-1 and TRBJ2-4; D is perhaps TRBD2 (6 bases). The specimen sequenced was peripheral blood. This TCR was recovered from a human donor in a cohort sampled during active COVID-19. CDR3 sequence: CASSPTGIGGNIQYF. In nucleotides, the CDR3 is TGCGCCAGCAGCCCTACGGGGATCGGGGGAAACATTCAGTACTTC.